One sample yielded the 8 T cell receptor beta chains listed below, sequenced in a study of monozygotic twins with cystic fibrosis. TCRdb keeps only in-frame clones here, not all; method: immunoSEQ multiplex PCR. The sample lists tens of thousands of clones, approximately 96% occurring once. The source material was blood. These receptors all stem from a girl aged 2-10 years with cystic fibrosis.

The rearrangement joins TRBV10-1 to TRBJ2-2; D is unresolved. CDR3 length: 16 amino acids. The germline V gene encodes CDR1 WNHNN and CDR2 SYGVQD (reference sequence). V lost 0 bases and J lost 7, with 15 bases in between. CDR3 sequence (DNA): TGCGCCAGCAGTGAGTCGGCTCCCGCCGGAGTCGGGGAGCTGTTTTTT. The encoded protein is CASSESAPAGVGELFF.

The rearrangement joins TRBV28 to TRBJ2-3; D is unresolved. Trimming left V 2 bases short and J 5 bases short, with 17 bases between. CDR1 MDHEN and CDR2 SYDVKM come from the germline V gene. This CDR3 has 16 residues. This chain's CDR3 is CASSLGRSSYGDTQYF. The CDR3 bases are TGTGCCAGCAGTTTAGGACGGTCCTCCTACGGAGATACGCAGTATTTT. The whole variable domain, remainder taken from reference TRBV28 and TRBJ2-3, is DVKVTQSSRYLVKRTGEKVFLECVQDMDHENMFWYRQDPGLGLRLIYFSYDVKMKEKGDIPEGYSVSREKKERFSLILESASTNQTSMYLCASSLGRSSYGDTQYFGPGTRLTVL.

The chain is built from TRBV28 and TRBJ1-1, with D possibly TRBD1 on 6 matching bases. CDR1 and CDR2 from the germline V gene are MDHEN and SYDVKM. This CDR3 spans 16 amino acids. V shed 8 bases and J shed 4 bases, with 23 bases lying between them. In nucleotides, the CDR3 is TGTGCCAGCCTCCTCAATCGATGGGGGGCGAGCACTGAAGCTTTCTTT. It encodes CASLLNRWGASTEAFF.

V and J are TRBV5-5 and TRBJ2-7; TRBD1 might be the D (5 bases). Per the germline V gene, CDR1 is SGHKS and CDR2 is YYEKEE (reference sequence). This CDR3 is 14 amino acids long. Trimming cost V 0 bases and J 2 bases, with 9 bases left between them. This CDR3 reads CASSLELRAYEQYF. The CDR3, as DNA: TGTGCCAGCAGCTTGGAGCTCAGGGCCTACGAGCAGTACTTC. The full variable domain, its missing parts supplied by reference TRBV5-5 and TRBJ2-7, is DAGVTQSPTHLIKTRGQQVTLRCSPISGHKSVSWYQQVLGQGPQFIFQYYEKEERGRGNFPDRFSARQFPNYSSELNVNALLLGDSALYLCASSLELRAYEQYFGPGTRLTVT.

The chain combines TRBV6-4 with TRBJ2-1; a weak D match, TRBD2 (5 bases). The germline gives CDR1 MRHNA, CDR2 SNTAGT. The CDR3 extends over 14 amino acids. V lost 3 bases to trimming and J lost 7 bases, with 13 bases between them. CDR3 protein: CASSDNPSGNEQFF. The CDR3 DNA sequence: TGTGCCAGCAGTGATAACCCGTCGGGGAATGAGCAGTTCTTC.

The V call is TRBV7-2, the J call TRBJ1-3; D remains unclear. Trimming shortened V by 3 bases and J by 0 bases, and 15 bases separated the two germline ends. CDR3 length: 17 residues. Per germline, CDR1 SGHTA and CDR2 FQGNSA. The CDR3 loop reads CASSFPELKDSGNTIYF. CDR3 DNA sequence: TGTGCCAGCAGCTTCCCAGAACTTAAAGACTCTGGAAACACCATATATTTT.

CDR3 sequence (DNA): TGCGCCAGCAGCCAAGATTGGACGGGGGAGCTGTTTTTT. Encoded protein: CASSQDWTGELFF. The chain uses TRBV4-3 and TRBJ2-2; D uncertain. The germline V gene has CDR1 LGHNA and CDR2 YSLEER. Trimming removed 0 bases from V and 8 bases from J, with 7 bases in between. This CDR3 has 13 residues.

The chain couples TRBV27 to TRBJ1-2; 8 bases agree with TRBD1. The CDR3 is 17 residues long. V trimming: 4 bases; J trimming: 4 bases; junction bases outside the gene matches: 14. From germline, CDR1 is MNHEY and CDR2 SMNVEV (reference sequence). For the CDR3, the DNA is TGTGCCAGCAGTTCGCATACAGGGGGGAGAGTGTCCTATGGCTACACCTTC. This gives the protein CASSSHTGGRVSYGYTF.